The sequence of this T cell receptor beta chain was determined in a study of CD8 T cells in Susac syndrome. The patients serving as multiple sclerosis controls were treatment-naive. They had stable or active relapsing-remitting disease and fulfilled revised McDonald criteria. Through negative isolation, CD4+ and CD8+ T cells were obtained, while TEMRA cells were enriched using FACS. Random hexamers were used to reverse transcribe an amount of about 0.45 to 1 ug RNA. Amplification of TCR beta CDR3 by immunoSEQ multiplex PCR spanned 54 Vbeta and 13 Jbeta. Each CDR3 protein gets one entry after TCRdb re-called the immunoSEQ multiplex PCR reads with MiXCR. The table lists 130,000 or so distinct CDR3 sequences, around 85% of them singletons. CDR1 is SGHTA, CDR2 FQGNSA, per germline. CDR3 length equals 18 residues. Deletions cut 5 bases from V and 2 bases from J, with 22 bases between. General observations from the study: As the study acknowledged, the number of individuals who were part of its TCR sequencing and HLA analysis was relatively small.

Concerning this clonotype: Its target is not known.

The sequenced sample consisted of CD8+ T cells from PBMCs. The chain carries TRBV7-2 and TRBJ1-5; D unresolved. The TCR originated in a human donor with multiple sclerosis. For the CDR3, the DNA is TGTGCCAGCAGCCCAGCCATTCCGGGTTGGGGAGGCAATCAGCCCCAGCATTTT. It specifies CASSPAIPGWGGNQPQHF.